This T cell receptor (beta chain) was retrieved from a study of T cell repertoires in cytomegalovirus infection (dated by TCRdb to about 2019). Background on the whole study: Donor HLA type was relevant to the analysis, as public TCR beta signatures indicated carriage of CMV infection together with the matching HLA type.

Here is what the overall study found, with its caveats: The ex vivo response was dominated by HLA-C-restricted CMV-specific TCR beta clonotypes, which also provided the single most frequent clonotype in two of eight donors. In both this cohort and an independent roughly 330-donor cohort, the cumulative frequency of public TCR beta family members distinguished carriers of CMV infection plus the relevant HLA type.

Sequencer: Illumina HiSeq 1500. In TCRdb, the public reads were trimmed at Q25 with fastp and aligned with MiXCR, with productive beta chains retained. Here each entry gathers all rows of one CDR3 protein and keeps the most common genes and DNA. In all, the sample holds around 210,000 distinct CDR3 sequences, and under 8.5% of those were seen once. The leading ten clones occupy roughly 6% of the sample. This clonotype occurred many times. Its antigen target is currently unknown. One end of the junction is discordant with germline, which a read error may explain. From the cysteine through the phenylalanine, the CDR3 covers 15 amino acids. Solely the CDR3 DNA is kept, with 45 bases framed from the first base. CDR1 and CDR2 were assigned from the germline V gene (reference sequence) as SGHKS and YYEKEE.

The sequence was collected from a human donor in good health (CMV status not recorded). Some clones in this sample may be carry-over from other donors' samples. Sequenced sample: PBMCs. The rearranged segments are TRBV5-5 and TRBJ1-1; 7 central bases correspond to TRBD1. The CDR3 region has the sequence CASSVYRGMNTEAFF. In nucleotide form, the sequence is TGTGCCAGCAGCGTCTACAGGGGAATGAATACTGAAGCTTTCTTT. Full variable domain (CDR3 extended with the reference TRBV5-5 and TRBJ1-1 proteins): DAGVTQSPTHLIKTRGQQVTLRCSPISGHKSVSWYQQVLGQGPQFIFQYYEKEERGRGNFPDRFSARQFPNYSSELNVNALLLGDSALYLCASSVYRGMNTEAFFGQGTRLTVV.